This T cell receptor beta chain was captured by sequencing in a study of T cell responses to AZD1222 COVID-19 vaccine. Only in-frame clones appear in the TCRdb table, and some are missing; sequencing was by immunoSEQ multiplex PCR. The top ten clones hold more than 4% of a sample with 150,000 to 200,000 clones, over 80% of them seen once. Germline CDR1 is MNHEY and CDR2 is SVGAGI. V shed 2 bases and J 0 bases; nucleotides not matched to a gene: 3. The CDR3 loop spans 15 amino acids. General study findings and limits: The breadth and depth of Spike-specific TCRs increased once two AZD1222 doses had been given. Reports indicate that nearly half of spike-specific TCRs are directed at unmutated variant regions. Mapped onto spike, vaccine-associated CD4 TCRs spanned it and were dominant at 160-218 and 743-854. Clonal diversity was possibly underestimated; the donors were predominantly white British and more often female.

Comments on this clone: The antigen is unknown.

The J gene is TRBJ1-1, the V gene TRBV6-5; 7 bases are a match to TRBD1. This clonotype originated in an adult who received the MenACWY meningococcal vaccine as a control. Sequencing was performed on peripheral blood, taken 28 days after the second dose of the MenACWY control vaccine. The CDR3 loop reads CASSYEGAVNTEAFF. In nucleotides, the CDR3 is TGTGCCAGCAGTTACGAGGGGGCCGTGAACACTGAAGCTTTCTTT.